The text below deals with one T cell receptor beta chain. Sequencing used immunoSEQ v3. Produced via immunoSEQ multiplex PCR; TCRdb's table is partial and in-frame only. The sample contains 45,000 to 50,000 clones, 71% of which appear only once. Noted time point: pre-treatment sample, taken before nivolumab and TIL therapy. The tumor samples were excised metastases, mostly pleural nodules or supraclavicular lymph nodes. These data are taken from a study of TIL therapy for anti-PD-1-resistant metastatic lung cancer. Germline lookup yields CDR1 DFQATT and CDR2 SNEGSKA (reference sequence). V was shortened by 1 base and J by 9 bases, with 7 bases between the two germline ends. This CDR3 is 11 amino acids long.

The sample in question was tumor tissue, obtained at baseline. This TCR derives from a person between 30 and 79 years old with non-small cell lung cancer. The chain carries TRBV20-1 and TRBJ2-1; no firm D call. The CDR3 DNA is TGCAGTGCTAGAGGAACCGGTGAGCAGTTCTTC. Its translation is CSARGTGEQFF.